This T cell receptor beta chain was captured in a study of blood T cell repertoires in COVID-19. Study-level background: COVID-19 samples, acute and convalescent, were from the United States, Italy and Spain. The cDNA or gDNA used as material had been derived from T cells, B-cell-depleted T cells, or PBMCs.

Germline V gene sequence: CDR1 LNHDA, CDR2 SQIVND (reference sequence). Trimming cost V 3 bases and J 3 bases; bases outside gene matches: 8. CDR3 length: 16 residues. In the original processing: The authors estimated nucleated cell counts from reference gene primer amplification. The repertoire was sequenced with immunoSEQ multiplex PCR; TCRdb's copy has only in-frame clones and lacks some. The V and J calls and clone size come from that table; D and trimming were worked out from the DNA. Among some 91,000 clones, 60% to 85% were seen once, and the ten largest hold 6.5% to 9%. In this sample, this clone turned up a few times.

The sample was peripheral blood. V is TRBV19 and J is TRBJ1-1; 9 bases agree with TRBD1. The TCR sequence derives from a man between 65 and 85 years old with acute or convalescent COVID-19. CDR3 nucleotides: TGTGCCAGTAGTATTGGGGAACAGGGGGCTGACACTGAAGCTTTCTTT. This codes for CASSIGEQGADTEAFF.